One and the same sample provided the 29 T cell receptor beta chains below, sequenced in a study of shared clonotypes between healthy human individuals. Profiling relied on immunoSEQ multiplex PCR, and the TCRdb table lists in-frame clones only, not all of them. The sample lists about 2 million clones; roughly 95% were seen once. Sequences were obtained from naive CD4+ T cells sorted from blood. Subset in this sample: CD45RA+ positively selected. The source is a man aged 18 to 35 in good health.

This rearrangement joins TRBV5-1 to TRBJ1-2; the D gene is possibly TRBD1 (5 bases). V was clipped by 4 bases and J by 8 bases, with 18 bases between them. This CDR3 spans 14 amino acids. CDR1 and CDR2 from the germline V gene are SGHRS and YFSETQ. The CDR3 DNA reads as TGCGCCAGCAGCCTCGCCCCGGAGGGGTCAGGCTACACCTTC. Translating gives CASSLAPEGSGYTF.

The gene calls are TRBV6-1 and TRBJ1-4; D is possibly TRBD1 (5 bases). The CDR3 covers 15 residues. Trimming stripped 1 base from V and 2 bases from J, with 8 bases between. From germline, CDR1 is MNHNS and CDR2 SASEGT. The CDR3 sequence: CASSEDWGTNEKLFF. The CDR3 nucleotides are TGTGCCAGCAGTGAAGACTGGGGCACTAATGAAAAACTGTTTTTT.

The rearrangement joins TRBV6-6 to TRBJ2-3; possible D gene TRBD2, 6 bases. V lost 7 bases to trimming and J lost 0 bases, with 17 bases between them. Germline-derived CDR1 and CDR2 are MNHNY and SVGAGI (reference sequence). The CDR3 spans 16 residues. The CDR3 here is CASITIPGLSTDTQYF. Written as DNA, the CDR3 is TGTGCCAGCATTACAATACCGGGACTTAGCACAGATACGCAGTATTTT.

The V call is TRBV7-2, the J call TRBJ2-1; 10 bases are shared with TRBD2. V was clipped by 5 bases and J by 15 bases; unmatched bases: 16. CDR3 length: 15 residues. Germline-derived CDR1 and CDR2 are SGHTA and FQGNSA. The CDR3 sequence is CASSPPSSGSAGPFF. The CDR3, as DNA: TGTGCCAGCAGCCCACCGTCTAGCGGGAGTGCAGGTCCGTTCTTC.

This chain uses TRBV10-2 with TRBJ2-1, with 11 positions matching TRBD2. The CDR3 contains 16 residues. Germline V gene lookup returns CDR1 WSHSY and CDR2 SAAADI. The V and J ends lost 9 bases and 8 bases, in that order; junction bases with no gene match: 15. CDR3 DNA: TGCGCCAGTAGAAGGGGTACTAGCGGGAGTAACTATGAGCAGTTCTTC. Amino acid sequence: CASRRGTSGSNYEQFF.

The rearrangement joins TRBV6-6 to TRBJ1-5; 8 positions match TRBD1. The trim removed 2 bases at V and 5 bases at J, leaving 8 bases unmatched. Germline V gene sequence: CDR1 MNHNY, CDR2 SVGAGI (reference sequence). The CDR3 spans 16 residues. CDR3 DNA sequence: TGTGCCAGCAGTTACGTTCAGGGGGCTACCTATCAGCCCCAGCATTTT. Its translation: CASSYVQGATYQPQHF.

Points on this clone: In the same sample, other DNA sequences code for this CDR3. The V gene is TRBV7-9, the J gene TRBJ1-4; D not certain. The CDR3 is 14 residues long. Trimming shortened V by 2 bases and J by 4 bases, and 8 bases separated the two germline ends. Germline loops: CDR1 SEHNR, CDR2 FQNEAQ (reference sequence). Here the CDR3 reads CASSLTEINEKLFF. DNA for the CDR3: TGTGCCAGCAGCTTAACAGAGATTAATGAAAAACTGTTTTTT.

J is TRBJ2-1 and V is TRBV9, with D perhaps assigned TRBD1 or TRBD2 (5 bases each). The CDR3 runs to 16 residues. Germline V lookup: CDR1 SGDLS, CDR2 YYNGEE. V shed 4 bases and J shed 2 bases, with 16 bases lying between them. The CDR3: CASSLLGRATYNEQFF. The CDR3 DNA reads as TGTGCCAGCAGCCTGCTGGGGCGGGCAACCTACAATGAGCAGTTCTTC.

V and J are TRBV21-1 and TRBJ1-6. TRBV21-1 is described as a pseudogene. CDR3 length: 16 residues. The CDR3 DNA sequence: TGTGCCAGCAGCAAAGGAGCGAACTCCTATAATTCACCCCTCCACTTT. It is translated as CASSKGANSYNSPLHF.

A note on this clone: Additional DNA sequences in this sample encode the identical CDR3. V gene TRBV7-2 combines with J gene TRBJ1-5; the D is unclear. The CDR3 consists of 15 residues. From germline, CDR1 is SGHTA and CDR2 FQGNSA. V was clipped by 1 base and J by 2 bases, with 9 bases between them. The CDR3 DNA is TGTGCCAGCAGCTTAGGAGGAATCGGCAATCAGCCCCAGCATTTT. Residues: CASSLGGIGNQPQHF. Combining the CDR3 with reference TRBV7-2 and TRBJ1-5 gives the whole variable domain GAGVSQSPSNKVTEKGKDVELRCDPISGHTALYWYRQSLGQGLEFLIYFQGNSAPDKSGLPSDRFSAERTGGSVSTLTIQRTQQEDSAVYLCASSLGGIGNQPQHFGDGTRLSIL.

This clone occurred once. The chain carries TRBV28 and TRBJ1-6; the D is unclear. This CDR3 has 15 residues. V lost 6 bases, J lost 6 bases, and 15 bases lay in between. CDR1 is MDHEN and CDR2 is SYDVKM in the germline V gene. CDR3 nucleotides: TGTGCCAGCAGCCCCCGGAACCGGGTTAATTCACCCCTCCACTTT. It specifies CASSPRNRVNSPLHF.

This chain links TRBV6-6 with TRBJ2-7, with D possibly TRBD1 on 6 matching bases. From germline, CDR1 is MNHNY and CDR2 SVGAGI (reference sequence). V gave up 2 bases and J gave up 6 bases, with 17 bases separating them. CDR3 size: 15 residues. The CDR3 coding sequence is TGTGCCAGCAGTTACCAGAGTCAGGGGTGGGGCGAGCAGTACTTC. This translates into CASSYQSQGWGEQYF.

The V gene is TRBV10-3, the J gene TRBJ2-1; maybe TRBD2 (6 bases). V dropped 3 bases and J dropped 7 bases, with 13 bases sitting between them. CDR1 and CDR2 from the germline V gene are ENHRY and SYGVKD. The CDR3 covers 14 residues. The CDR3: CAISEELARNEQFF. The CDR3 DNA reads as TGTGCCATCAGTGAAGAACTAGCTAGGAATGAGCAGTTCTTC.

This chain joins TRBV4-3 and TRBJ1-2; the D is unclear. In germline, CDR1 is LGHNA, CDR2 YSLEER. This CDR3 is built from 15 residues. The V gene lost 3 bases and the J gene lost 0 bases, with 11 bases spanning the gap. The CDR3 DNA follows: TGCGCCAGCAGCCACACAGACCGCCCTAACTATGGCTACACCTTC. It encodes CASSHTDRPNYGYTF.

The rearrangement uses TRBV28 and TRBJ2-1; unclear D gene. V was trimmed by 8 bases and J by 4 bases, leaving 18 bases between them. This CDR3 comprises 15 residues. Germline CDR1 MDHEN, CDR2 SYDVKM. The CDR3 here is CASGPRGFGYNEQFF. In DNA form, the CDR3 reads TGTGCCAGCGGACCGAGAGGTTTTGGGTACAATGAGCAGTTCTTC.

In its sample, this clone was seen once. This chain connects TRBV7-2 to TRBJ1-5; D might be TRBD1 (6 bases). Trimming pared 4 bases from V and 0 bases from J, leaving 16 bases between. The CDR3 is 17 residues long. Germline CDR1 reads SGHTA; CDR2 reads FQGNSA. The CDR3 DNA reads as TGTGCCAGCAGCTCCCAAATGGACAGATATAGCAATCAGCCCCAGCATTTT. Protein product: CASSSQMDRYSNQPQHF.

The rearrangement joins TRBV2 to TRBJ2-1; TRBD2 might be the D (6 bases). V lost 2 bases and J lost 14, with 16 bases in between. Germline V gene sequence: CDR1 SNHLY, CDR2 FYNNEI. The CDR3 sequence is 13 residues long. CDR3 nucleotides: TGTGCCAGCAGTGAATCAGGAGGGTTGGAGGAGTTCTTC. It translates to CASSESGGLEEFF.

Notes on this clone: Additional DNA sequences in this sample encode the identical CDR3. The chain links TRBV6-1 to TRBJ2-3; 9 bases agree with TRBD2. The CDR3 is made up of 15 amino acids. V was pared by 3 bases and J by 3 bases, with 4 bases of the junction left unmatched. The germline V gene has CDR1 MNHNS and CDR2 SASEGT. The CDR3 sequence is CASSEAGGRTDTQYF. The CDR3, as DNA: TGTGCCAGCAGTGAGGCGGGGGGGCGGACAGATACGCAGTATTTT.

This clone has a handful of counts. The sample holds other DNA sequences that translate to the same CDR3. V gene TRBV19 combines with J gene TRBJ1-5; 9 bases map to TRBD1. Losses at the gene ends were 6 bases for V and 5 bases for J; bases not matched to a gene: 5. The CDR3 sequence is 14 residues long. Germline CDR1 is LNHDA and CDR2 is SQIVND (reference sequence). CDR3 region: CASRGQGGDQPQHF. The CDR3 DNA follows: TGTGCCAGTAGGGGACAGGGAGGCGATCAGCCCCAGCATTTT.

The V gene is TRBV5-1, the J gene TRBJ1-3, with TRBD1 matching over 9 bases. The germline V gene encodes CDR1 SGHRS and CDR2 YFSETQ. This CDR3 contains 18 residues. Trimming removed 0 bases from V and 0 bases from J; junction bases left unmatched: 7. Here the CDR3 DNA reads TGCGCCAGCAGCTTGGACCCGACAGGGGGGATCTCTGGAAACACCATATATTTT. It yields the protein CASSLDPTGGISGNTIYF.

CDR3 nucleotides: TGTGCCAGCAGCTCAACTACGACCAACTACGAGCAGTACTTC. It specifies CASSSTTTNYEQYF. V is TRBV11-2 and J is TRBJ2-7; D not certain. CDR1 is SGHAT, CDR2 FQNNGV, per germline. The V end lost 4 bases, the J end lost 3 bases, and 13 bases lay between the germline ends. The CDR3 runs to 14 residues.

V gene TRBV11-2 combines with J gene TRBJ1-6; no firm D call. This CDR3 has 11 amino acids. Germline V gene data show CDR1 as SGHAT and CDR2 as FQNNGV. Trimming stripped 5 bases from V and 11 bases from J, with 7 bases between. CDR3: CASSIKTPLHF. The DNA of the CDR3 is TGTGCCAGCAGCATCAAAACACCCCTCCACTTT.

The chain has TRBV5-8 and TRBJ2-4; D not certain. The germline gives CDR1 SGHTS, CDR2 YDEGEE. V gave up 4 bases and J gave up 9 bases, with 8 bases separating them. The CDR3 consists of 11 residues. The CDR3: CASSLVAIQYF. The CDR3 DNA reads TGTGCCAGCAGCCTGGTCGCCATTCAGTACTTC.

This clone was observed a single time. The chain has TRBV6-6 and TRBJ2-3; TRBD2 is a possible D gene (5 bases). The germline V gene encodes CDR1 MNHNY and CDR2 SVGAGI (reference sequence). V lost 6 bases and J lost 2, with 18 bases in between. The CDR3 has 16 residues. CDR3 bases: TGTGCCAGCAGCCCGAGTCTAGCACCCGTCACAGATACGCAGTATTTT. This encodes CASSPSLAPVTDTQYF.

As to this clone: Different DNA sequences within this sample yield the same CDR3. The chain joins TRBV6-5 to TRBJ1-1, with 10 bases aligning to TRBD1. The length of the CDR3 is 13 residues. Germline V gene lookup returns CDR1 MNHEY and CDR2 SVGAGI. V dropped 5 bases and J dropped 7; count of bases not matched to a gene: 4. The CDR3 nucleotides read TGTGCCAGCAGTAGAGGGACAGGGGATGAAGCTTTCTTT. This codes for CASSRGTGDEAFF.

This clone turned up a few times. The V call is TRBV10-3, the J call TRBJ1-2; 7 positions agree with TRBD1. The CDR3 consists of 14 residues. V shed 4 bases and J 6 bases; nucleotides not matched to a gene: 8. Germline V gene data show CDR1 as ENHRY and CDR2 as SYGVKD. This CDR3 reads CAISVPAGGNGYTF. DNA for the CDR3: TGTGCCATCAGTGTCCCGGCAGGGGGTAATGGCTACACCTTC.

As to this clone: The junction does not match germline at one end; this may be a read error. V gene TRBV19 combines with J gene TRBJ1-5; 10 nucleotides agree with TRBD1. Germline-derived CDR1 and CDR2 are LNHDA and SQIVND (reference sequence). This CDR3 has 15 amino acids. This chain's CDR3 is CASSPPTGGNQPQHF. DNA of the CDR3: TGTGCCAGCTCCCCACCGACAGGGGGCAACCAGCCCCAGCATTTT.

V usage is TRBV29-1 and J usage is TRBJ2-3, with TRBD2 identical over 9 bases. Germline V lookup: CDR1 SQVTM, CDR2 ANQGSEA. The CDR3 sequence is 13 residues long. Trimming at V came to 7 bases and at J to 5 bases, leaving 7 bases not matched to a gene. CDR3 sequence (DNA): TGCAGCGCCGCTAGCGGGAAAGAAGATACGCAGTATTTT. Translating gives CSAASGKEDTQYF.

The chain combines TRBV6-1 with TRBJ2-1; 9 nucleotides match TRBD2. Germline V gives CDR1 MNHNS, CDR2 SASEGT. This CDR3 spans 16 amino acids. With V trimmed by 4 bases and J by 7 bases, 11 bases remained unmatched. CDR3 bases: TGTGCCAGCAGTGGCAGGGTAGCGGGGGTTGTAAATGAGCAGTTCTTC. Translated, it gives CASSGRVAGVVNEQFF.